The 8 T cell receptor beta chains below come from one sample, sequenced in a study of OX40 agonist ivuxolimab in advanced cancers. TCRdb keeps only in-frame clones here, not all; method: immunoSEQ multiplex PCR. The sample shows roughly 40,000 clones, just under 95% of them seen only once. The sample consisted of CD4+ or CD8+ T cells sorted from blood, taken in a trial of the OX40 agonist ivuxolimab. The origin of the receptors is an adult with an advanced solid tumor such as melanoma, head and neck, liver or kidney cancer.

This sequence joins TRBV5-4 and TRBJ1-1, with no clear D. The CDR3 extends over 11 amino acids. Looked up from germline, CDR1 is SGHNT and CDR2 is YYREEE (reference sequence). V was pared by 0 bases and J by 7 bases, with 4 bases between. The CDR3 bases are TGTGCCAGCAGCTTGGACGGTGAAGCTTTCTTT. It encodes CASSLDGEAFF.

The chain uses TRBV19 and TRBJ2-2; no definite D call. CDR3 length equals 13 residues. V gave up 8 bases and J gave up 7 bases, with 14 bases separating them. Germline-derived CDR1 and CDR2 are LNHDA and SQIVND (reference sequence). The CDR3 spells CASSTPRGGELFF. The CDR3 DNA reads as TGTGCCAGTTCGACCCCCCGCGGCGGGGAGCTGTTTTTT. Using reference TRBV19 and TRBJ2-2 for the parts outside the CDR3, the full variable domain is DGGITQSPKYLFRKEGQNVTLSCEQNLNHDAMYWYRQDPGQGLRLIYYSQIVNDFQKGDIAEGYSVSREKKESFPLTVTSAQKNPTAFYLCASSTPRGGELFFGEGSRLTVL.

The V gene is TRBV14, the J gene TRBJ1-3; 8 bases fit TRBD1. Germline assignment: CDR1 SGHDN and CDR2 FVKESK. V trimming: 0 bases; J trimming: 3 bases; junction bases outside the gene matches: 7. The CDR3 runs 17 residues. CDR3 DNA sequence: TGTGCCAGCAGCCAAGATCCCGGCAGGGGGCTTGGAAACACCATATATTTT. Translating gives CASSQDPGRGLGNTIYF.

This chain links TRBV2 with TRBJ2-2; D is undetermined. This CDR3 spans 14 amino acids. The V end lost 4 bases, the J end lost 6 bases, and 12 bases lay between the germline ends. Germline-derived CDR1 and CDR2 are SNHLY and FYNNEI. CDR3 amino acids: CASSVQVPSGELFF. In DNA, the CDR3 is TGTGCCAGCAGTGTCCAGGTCCCCTCCGGGGAGCTGTTTTTT.

The V call is TRBV11-3, the J call TRBJ2-5; 7 bases align to TRBD2. Trimming at V came to 4 bases and at J to 2 bases, leaving 7 bases not matched to a gene. The CDR3 is made up of 15 amino acids. Germline V gene sequence: CDR1 SGHNT, CDR2 YENEEA. The CDR3 DNA follows: TGTGCCAGCAGCTCGGGGGGAGGCCATCAAGAGACCCAGTACTTC. Translated: CASSSGGGHQETQYF.

This chain uses TRBV7-9 with TRBJ1-3; D gene ambiguous. Trimming took off 0 bases at V and 0 bases at J, with 6 bases between the two ends. The CDR3 is 15 amino acids. Germline V gene sequence: CDR1 SEHNR, CDR2 FQNEAQ (reference sequence). CDR3 bases: TGTGCCAGCAGCTTAGCGGAGATCTCTGGAAACACCATATATTTT. Translation: CASSLAEISGNTIYF.

The chain carries TRBV6-6 and TRBJ2-5; 9 bases match TRBD2. Germline CDR1 reads MNHNY; CDR2 reads SVGAGI (reference sequence). The CDR3 has 15 residues. Unmatched junction bases numbered 6, after V lost 2 bases and J lost 5 bases. CDR3 nucleotides: TGTGCCAGCAGTTACGCGGCGGGAGGGAGCGAGACCCAGTACTTC. It translates to CASSYAAGGSETQYF.

This clone has only one observation. V is TRBV27 and J is TRBJ2-5; 8 nucleotides agree with TRBD1. V lost 1 base to trimming and J lost 4 bases; unmatched junction nucleotides: 2. Germline CDR1 is MNHEY and CDR2 is SMNVEV (reference sequence). The length of the CDR3 is 14 residues. The CDR3 spells CASSLYRGAETQYF. The CDR3 bases are TGTGCCAGCAGTTTATACAGGGGGGCAGAGACCCAGTACTTC.